These 27 T cell receptor beta chains share one sample of origin, sequenced in a study of blood T cell repertoires in COVID-19. Sequencing was performed with immunoSEQ multiplex PCR; in TCRdb, only in-frame clones are kept and a portion is missing. Found here are around 220,000 clones, approximately 87% of them singletons; the top ten hold 2% to 2.5%. The sample taken for sequencing was peripheral blood. The receptors were gathered from a woman between 45 and 65 years old with acute or convalescent COVID-19.

J is TRBJ2-3 and V is TRBV5-4, with a weak D call TRBD1 (7 bases). V lost 5 bases to trimming and J lost 4 bases, with 20 bases between them. The V gene's germline CDR1 is SGHNT and CDR2 YYREEE (reference sequence). The CDR3 extends over 16 amino acids. CDR3 in amino acids: CASSIGGGAGSDTQYF. In nucleotides, the CDR3 is TGTGCCAGCAGTATCGGAGGGGGCGCGGGCTCAGATACGCAGTATTTT.

The rearrangement uses TRBV21-1 and TRBJ1-5. TRBV21-1 is a listed pseudogene. CDR3 size: 16 residues. In DNA form, the CDR3 reads TGTGCCAGCAGCGAGAGAAGGCGGGAAGGCAATCAGCCCCAGCATTTT. It specifies CASSERRREGNQPQHF.

The table lists this clone with a count of one. The J gene is TRBJ1-2, the V gene TRBV4-1; the D is unclear. This CDR3 is 14 amino acids long. Trimming removed 4 bases at V and 10 bases at J, with 19 bases between. The germline gives CDR1 MGHRA, CDR2 YSYEKL. As DNA, the CDR3 is TGCGCCAGCAGCCGGTCCGGGAACTACTACGACTACACCTTC. This translates into CASSRSGNYYDYTF.

In its sample, this clone was seen once. The chain is built from TRBV6-4 and TRBJ1-1; D perhaps matches TRBD1 (5 bases). Germline CDR1 and CDR2: MRHNA and SNTAGT. The CDR3 spans 13 residues. V was pared by 4 bases and J by 1 base, with 7 bases between. The CDR3 protein is CASSGQPNTEAFF. CDR3 DNA sequence: TGTGCCAGCAGTGGACAGCCGAACACTGAAGCTTTCTTT.

The chain is built from TRBV5-6 and TRBJ2-3; 9 bases align to TRBD1. V trimming: 5 bases; J trimming: 3 bases; junction bases outside the gene matches: 7. In germline, CDR1 is SGHDT, CDR2 YYEEEE. CDR3 size: 15 residues. Here the CDR3 reads CASRGTGRETDTQYF. The CDR3 DNA reads as TGTGCCAGCAGGGGGACAGGGCGAGAGACAGATACGCAGTATTTT. The full variable domain, rest sourced from reference TRBV5-6 and TRBJ2-3, is DAGVTQSPTHLIKTRGQQVTLRCSPKSGHDTVSWYQQALGQGPQFIFQYYEEEERQRGNFPDRFSGHQFPNYSSELNVNALLLGDSALYLCASRGTGRETDTQYFGPGTRLTVL.

This clone was recorded a few times. The rearrangement uses TRBV6-6 and TRBJ2-7, with D maybe TRBD1 (5 bases). V was pared by 2 bases and J by 0 bases, with 11 bases between. Looked up from germline, CDR1 is MNHNY and CDR2 is SVGAGI (reference sequence). The CDR3 is 15 residues long. In DNA form, the CDR3 reads TGTGCCAGCAGTTACCTACAGGTGTCCTCCTACGAGCAGTACTTC. Translation: CASSYLQVSSYEQYF.

The chain employs TRBV5-4 and TRBJ1-2, with D possibly being TRBD1 (6 bases). The CDR3 runs to 15 residues. Germline V gene lookup returns CDR1 SGHNT and CDR2 YYREEE (reference sequence). Deletions cut 2 bases from V and 6 bases from J, with 17 bases between. DNA for the CDR3: TGTGCCAGCAGCTTTCCAGGGGCCGCTGGGAATGGCTACACCTTC. Its translation: CASSFPGAAGNGYTF.

The rearrangement joins TRBV25-1 to TRBJ2-7; tentatively, D is TRBD1 (6 bases). This CDR3 contains 14 residues. CDR1 MGHDK and CDR2 SYGVNS come from the germline V gene. V dropped 4 bases and J dropped 2 bases, with 12 bases sitting between them. CDR3 DNA sequence: TGTGCCAGCAGTGGATGGGACACTACCTACGAGCAGTACTTC. Its translation: CASSGWDTTYEQYF.

The chain is built from TRBV10-1 and TRBJ1-1, with D possibly being TRBD1 (5 bases). The germline V gene encodes CDR1 WNHNN and CDR2 SYGVQD (reference sequence). CDR3 length equals 13 residues. Trimming stripped 0 bases from V and 4 bases from J, with 6 bases between. The CDR3 nucleotides are TGCGCCAGCAGTGAGTCAGGGGCCACTGAAGCTTTCTTT. Translation: CASSESGATEAFF.

This clone came up once. CDR3 sequence reads: CASSLTAGQTLTNYGYTF. As DNA, the CDR3 is TGTGCCAGCTCACTAACCGCGGGACAGACTTTAACTAACTATGGCTACACCTTC. The chain couples TRBV18 to TRBJ1-2; the match to TRBD1 covers 7 bases. Germline V gene data show CDR1 as KGHSH and CDR2 as LQKENI. After removal of 4 bases from V and 0 bases from J, the junction contained 14 bases not matched to a gene. This CDR3 comprises 18 residues. Using reference TRBV18 and TRBJ1-2 for the parts outside the CDR3, the full variable domain is NAGVMQNPRHLVRRRGQEARLRCSPMKGHSHVYWYRQLPEEGLKFMVYLQKENIIDESGMPKERFSAEFPKEGPSILRIQQVVRGDSAAYFCASSLTAGQTLTNYGYTFGSGTRLTVV.

The chain recombines TRBV11-1 with TRBJ2-2; 8 nucleotides align to TRBD1. The CDR3 covers 15 residues. After removal of 3 bases from V and 10 bases from J, the junction contained 10 bases not matched to a gene. Germline-derived CDR1 and CDR2 are SGHAT and FQDESV (reference sequence). CDR3 loop: CASSLNAGGGEELFF. The CDR3 bases are TGTGCCAGCAGCTTGAACGCAGGGGGCGGTGAGGAGCTGTTTTTT.

This clone was detected once. V is TRBV10-2 and J is TRBJ1-2; the D gene is possibly TRBD1 (5 bases). CDR1 and CDR2 from the germline V gene are WSHSY and SAAADI. This CDR3 has 15 residues. Trimming removed 0 bases at V and 5 bases at J, with 13 bases between. The CDR3 coding sequence is TGCGCCAGCAGTGAGTCGTCAGGGTTTAGGTATGGCTACACCTTC. Encoded protein: CASSESSGFRYGYTF.

The chain employs TRBV5-5 and TRBJ2-7; no firm D call. Germline V gene data show CDR1 as SGHKS and CDR2 as YYEKEE (reference sequence). The length of the CDR3 is 11 residues. V was clipped by 5 bases and J by 4 bases, with 7 bases between them. Here the CDR3 DNA reads TGTGCCAGCAGAGCCGAATACGAGCAGTACTTC. Its translation: CASRAEYEQYF.

The chain has TRBV6-2 or TRBV6-3 and TRBJ1-5, with D possibly TRBD1 on 5 matching bases. Trimming cost V 1 base and J 0 bases, with 16 bases left between them. CDR3 length: 18 amino acids. Germline V lookup: CDR1 MNHEY, CDR2 SVGEGT. The CDR3, as DNA: TGTGCCAGCAGTTACTTGTTCGGGGGGGGAAGTAGCAATCAGCCCCAGCATTTT. This codes for CASSYLFGGGSSNQPQHF.

The chain joins TRBV5-1 to TRBJ1-4; TRBD1 matches at 10 bases. The CDR3 consists of 14 residues. CDR1 is SGHRS, CDR2 YFSETQ, per germline. J was trimmed by 7 bases and V by 3 bases; bases with no gene match: 3. CDR3 nucleotide sequence: TGCGCCAGCAGCTCCGGGACAGGGGTTGAAAAACTGTTTTTT. Its protein is CASSSGTGVEKLFF. Combining the CDR3 with reference TRBV5-1 and TRBJ1-4 gives the whole variable domain KAGVTQTPRYLIKTRGQQVTLSCSPISGHRSVSWYQQTPGQGLQFLFEYFSETQRNKGNFPGRFSGRQFSNSRSEMNVSTLELGDSALYLCASSSGTGVEKLFFGSGTQLSVL.

The chain employs TRBV7-8 and TRBJ1-5; TRBD1 matches 7 bases. Germline loops: CDR1 SGHVS, CDR2 FQNEAQ. Unmatched junction bases numbered 3, after V lost 1 base and J lost 3 bases. This CDR3 contains 15 residues. The CDR3 DNA follows: TGTGCCAGCAGCTTAGTGGGACAGTACAATCAGCCCCAGCATTTT. Translated, it gives CASSLVGQYNQPQHF.

The chain links TRBV5-8 to TRBJ2-5; 8 bases match TRBD1. V trimming: 4 bases; J trimming: 0 bases; junction bases outside the gene matches: 11. Germline V gene sequence: CDR1 SGHTS, CDR2 YDEGEE. This CDR3 has 17 amino acids. The CDR3 sequence is CASSPDRVRGYQETQYF. The CDR3 bases are TGTGCCAGCAGCCCGGACAGGGTTAGAGGGTACCAAGAGACCCAGTACTTC.

This clone was seen a few times. The chain has TRBV18 and TRBJ1-1; D unresolved. CDR1 and CDR2 (germline): KGHSH, LQKENI. The CDR3 spans 14 residues. V was shortened by 1 base and J by 6 bases, with 12 bases between the two germline ends. Here the CDR3 reads CASSPRVDVAEAFF. CDR3 DNA: TGTGCCAGCTCACCACGAGTAGATGTCGCTGAAGCTTTCTTT.

The rearrangement uses TRBV10-3 and TRBJ2-7, with a possible D match to TRBD1 (5 bases). V lost 4 bases, J lost 9 bases, and 16 bases lay in between. Germline CDR1 and CDR2: ENHRY and SYGVKD. The CDR3 runs to 13 residues. This chain's CDR3 is CAISVTTDPAQYF. Here the CDR3 DNA reads TGTGCCATCAGTGTGACGACAGACCCCGCGCAGTACTTC.

For the CDR3, the DNA is TGTGCCAGCAGCCTTAGGGGGCTGGTCGCTGGAAACACCATATATTTT. Translated, it gives CASSLRGLVAGNTIYF. The chain couples TRBV11-3 to TRBJ1-3; 7 bases match TRBD1. Germline lookup yields CDR1 SGHNT and CDR2 YENEEA. The CDR3 consists of 16 residues. The J segment lost 2 bases and the V segment lost 5 bases, leaving 9 bases of the junction unmatched.

The sample holds one count of this clone. The rearrangement links TRBV5-1 to TRBJ1-2, with TRBD1 identical over 7 bases. The CDR3 length is 13 residues. V lost 6 bases and J lost 8; bases outside the gene matches: 10. Germline V lookup: CDR1 SGHRS, CDR2 YFSETQ. CDR3 bases: TGCGCCAGCAAAAAACAGGGGATGGAGGGCTACACCTTC. It specifies CASKKQGMEGYTF.

Only one count was recorded for this clone. The chain joins TRBV4-3 to TRBJ1-1; D gene uncertain. This CDR3 spans 13 amino acids. Trimming cost V 2 bases and J 3 bases, with 7 bases left between them. Germline CDR1 LGHNA, CDR2 YSLEER. The CDR3 spells CASSQTPDTEAFF. Here the CDR3 DNA reads TGCGCCAGCAGCCAAACCCCGGACACTGAAGCTTTCTTT.

In its sample, this clone was seen once. V usage is TRBV10-3 and J usage is TRBJ1-6; 10 bases align to TRBD1. J lost 5 bases, V lost 6 bases, and 4 bases had no gene match. Germline V gives CDR1 ENHRY, CDR2 SYGVKD. The CDR3 consists of 15 residues. The CDR3 reads CAISRGTGDNSPLHF. CDR3 sequence (DNA): TGTGCCATCAGCCGAGGGACAGGGGATAATTCACCCCTCCACTTT.

V usage is TRBV7-8 and J usage is TRBJ1-1, with D perhaps TRBD1 (5 bases). The CDR3 sequence is 14 residues long. The V end lost 5 bases, the J end lost 1 base, and 11 bases lay between the germline ends. CDR1 SGHVS and CDR2 FQNEAQ come from the germline V gene. The CDR3 loop reads CASSIGGQNTEAFF. As DNA, the CDR3 is TGTGCCAGCAGCATAGGTGGACAGAACACTGAAGCTTTCTTT.

The chain carries TRBV6-5 and TRBJ1-6, with D unresolved. The CDR3 length is 12 residues. The V gene lost 2 bases and the J gene lost 10 bases, with 6 bases spanning the gap. In germline, CDR1 is MNHEY, CDR2 SVGAGI. CDR3 sequence (DNA): TGTGCCAGCAGTTACCTTGCGTCACCCCTCCACTTT. This sequence encodes CASSYLASPLHF.

This chain connects TRBV11-2 to TRBJ2-1; the match to TRBD2 covers 7 bases. Unmatched junction bases numbered 7, after V lost 2 bases and J lost 6 bases. This CDR3 spans 15 amino acids. Germline loops: CDR1 SGHAT, CDR2 FQNNGV. CDR3: CASSLLGRPPNEQFF. CDR3 DNA: TGTGCCAGCAGCTTACTCGGGAGGCCCCCCAATGAGCAGTTCTTC.

The chain carries TRBV10-3 and TRBJ1-5, with TRBD1 as a possible D gene (5 bases). Germline V gene lookup returns CDR1 ENHRY and CDR2 SYGVKD. The CDR3 is made up of 13 amino acids. Trimming took off 5 bases at V and 3 bases at J, with 8 bases between the two ends. CDR3 in DNA: TGTGCCATCAGTTCAGGGTCCAATCAGCCCCAGCATTTT. Amino acids: CAISSGSNQPQHF.